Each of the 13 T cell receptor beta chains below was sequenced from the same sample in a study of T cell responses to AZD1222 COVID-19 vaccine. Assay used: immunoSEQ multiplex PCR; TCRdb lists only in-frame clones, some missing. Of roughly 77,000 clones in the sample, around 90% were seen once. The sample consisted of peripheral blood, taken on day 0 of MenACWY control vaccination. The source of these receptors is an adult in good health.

CDR3: CASSPPSRVGNSNQPQHF. CDR3 bases: TGTGCCAGCTCACCACCCAGTAGGGTGGGGAATAGCAATCAGCCCCAGCATTTT. This chain joins TRBV18 and TRBJ1-5; unclear D gene. The CDR3 extends over 18 amino acids. V was trimmed by 0 bases and J by 0 bases, leaving 15 bases between them. The germline V gene has CDR1 KGHSH and CDR2 LQKENI. The variable domain in full, completed from reference TRBV18 and TRBJ1-5, reads NAGVMQNPRHLVRRRGQEARLRCSPMKGHSHVYWYRQLPEEGLKFMVYLQKENIIDESGMPKERFSAEFPKEGPSILRIQQVVRGDSAAYFCASSPPSRVGNSNQPQHFGDGTRLSIL.

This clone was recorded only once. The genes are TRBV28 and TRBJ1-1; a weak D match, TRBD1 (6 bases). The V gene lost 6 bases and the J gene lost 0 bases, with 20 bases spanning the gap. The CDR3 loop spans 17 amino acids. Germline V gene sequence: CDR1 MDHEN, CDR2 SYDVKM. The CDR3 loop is CASSGTGGGWMNTEAFF. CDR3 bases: TGTGCCAGCAGCGGTACGGGGGGGGGCTGGATGAACACTGAAGCTTTCTTT.

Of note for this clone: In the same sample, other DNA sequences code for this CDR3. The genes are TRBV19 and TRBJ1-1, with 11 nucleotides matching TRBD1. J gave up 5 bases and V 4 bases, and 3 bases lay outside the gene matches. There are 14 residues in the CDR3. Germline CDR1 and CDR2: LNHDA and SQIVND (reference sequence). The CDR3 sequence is CASSKGQGATEAFF. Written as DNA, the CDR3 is TGTGCCAGTAGTAAAGGACAGGGGGCTACTGAAGCTTTCTTT.

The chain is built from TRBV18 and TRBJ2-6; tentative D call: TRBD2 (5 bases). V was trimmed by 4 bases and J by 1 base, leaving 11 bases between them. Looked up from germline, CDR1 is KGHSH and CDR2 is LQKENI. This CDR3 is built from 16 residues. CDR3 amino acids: CASSRGLESGANVLTF. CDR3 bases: TGTGCCAGCTCACGCGGGTTGGAGTCTGGGGCCAACGTCCTGACTTTC.

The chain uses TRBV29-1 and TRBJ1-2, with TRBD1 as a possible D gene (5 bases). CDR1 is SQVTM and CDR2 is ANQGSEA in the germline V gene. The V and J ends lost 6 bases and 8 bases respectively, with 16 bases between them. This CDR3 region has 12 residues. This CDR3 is CSVWTGDGGYTF. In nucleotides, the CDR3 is TGCAGCGTCTGGACGGGGGATGGCGGCTACACCTTC.

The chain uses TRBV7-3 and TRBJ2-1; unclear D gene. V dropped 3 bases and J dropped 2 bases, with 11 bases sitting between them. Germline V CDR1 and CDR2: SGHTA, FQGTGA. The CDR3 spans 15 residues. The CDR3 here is CASSFSDSPYNEQFF. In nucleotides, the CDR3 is TGTGCCAGCAGCTTCAGCGATTCCCCCTACAATGAGCAGTTCTTC.

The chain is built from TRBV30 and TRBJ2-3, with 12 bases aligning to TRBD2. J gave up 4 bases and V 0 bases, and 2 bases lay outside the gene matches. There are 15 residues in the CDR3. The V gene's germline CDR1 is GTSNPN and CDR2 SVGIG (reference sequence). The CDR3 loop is CAWSVASGGADTQYF. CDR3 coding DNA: TGTGCCTGGAGTGTTGCTAGCGGGGGGGCAGATACGCAGTATTTT.

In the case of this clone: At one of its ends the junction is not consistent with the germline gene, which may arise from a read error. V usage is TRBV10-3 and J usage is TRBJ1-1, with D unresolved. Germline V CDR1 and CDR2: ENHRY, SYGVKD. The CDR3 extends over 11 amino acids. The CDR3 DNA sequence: TGTGCCATCAGTGAGTCAAGTTCTCCGAGGTTT. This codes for CAISESSSPRF.

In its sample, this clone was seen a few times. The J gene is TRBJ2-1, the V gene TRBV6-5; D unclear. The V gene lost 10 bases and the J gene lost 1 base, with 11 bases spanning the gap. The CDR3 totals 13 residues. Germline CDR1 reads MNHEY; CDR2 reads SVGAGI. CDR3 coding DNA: TGTGCCACCAATGGTAGGTCCTACAATGAGCAGTTCTTC. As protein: CATNGRSYNEQFF.

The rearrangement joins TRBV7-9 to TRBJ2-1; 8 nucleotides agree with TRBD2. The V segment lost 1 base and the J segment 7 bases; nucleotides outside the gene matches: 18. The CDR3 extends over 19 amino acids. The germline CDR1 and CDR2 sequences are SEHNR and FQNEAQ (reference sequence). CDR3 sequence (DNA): TGTGCCAGCAGCTTAGGCAGCGGGGGCCCAAATGCGCCGGGGAATGAGCAGTTCTTC. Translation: CASSLGSGGPNAPGNEQFF. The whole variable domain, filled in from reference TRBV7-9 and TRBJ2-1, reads DTGVSQNPRHKITKRGQNVTFRCDPISEHNRLYWYRQTLGQGPEFLTYFQNEAQLEKSRLLSDRFSAERPKGSFSTLEIQRTEQGDSAMYLCASSLGSGGPNAPGNEQFFGPGTRLTVL.

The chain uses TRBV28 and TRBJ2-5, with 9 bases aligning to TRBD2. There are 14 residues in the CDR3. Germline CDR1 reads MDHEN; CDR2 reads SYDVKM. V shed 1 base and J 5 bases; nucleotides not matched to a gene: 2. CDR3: CASSLFGTSETQYF. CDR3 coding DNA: TGTGCCAGCAGTTTATTCGGGACTAGCGAGACCCAGTACTTC.

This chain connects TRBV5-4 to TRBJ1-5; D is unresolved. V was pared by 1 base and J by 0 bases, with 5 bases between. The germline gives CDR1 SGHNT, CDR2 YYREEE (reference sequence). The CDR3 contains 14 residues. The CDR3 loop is CASSLQDSNQPQHF. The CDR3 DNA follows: TGTGCCAGCAGCTTGCAGGATAGCAATCAGCCCCAGCATTTT.

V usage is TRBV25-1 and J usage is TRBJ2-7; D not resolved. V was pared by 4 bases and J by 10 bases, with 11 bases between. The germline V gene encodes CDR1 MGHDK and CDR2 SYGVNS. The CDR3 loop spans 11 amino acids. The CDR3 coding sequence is TGTGCCAGCAGTGGATATATCGACCAGTACTTC. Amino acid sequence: CASSGYIDQYF.